This record covers a single T cell receptor beta chain. No antigen is known for it. Unexposed donor CD4+ T cells date from about 2011-2018, before the COVID-19 pandemic. Libraries were prepared by immunoSEQ multiplex PCR; TCRdb keeps only in-frame clonotypes and omits some of them. The sample consists of about 64,000 clones, about 94% of them appearing once. This entry belongs to a study of CD4 T cells in relation to SARS-CoV-2 and coronaviruses. Findings of the study overall: Crossreactivity was assessed only for spike protein, not other viral proteins. Monoreactive clones expanded significantly more to SARS-CoV-2 than crossreactive clones did. Pre-pandemic and post-infection samples never came from the same donor.

The clonotype comes from a human donor in good health. Sequenced: naive CD4+ T cells from PBMCs. Documented subset: naive CD4+ T cells isolated by negative enrichment.

The CDR3 sequence is CASTSTGAGYIQYF. The CDR3 DNA reads TGTGCCAGCACCAGTACCGGGGCCGGTTACATTCAGTACTTC. The V and J genes are TRBV11-2 and TRBJ2-4; D is tentatively TRBD1 or TRBD2 (5 bases each). Germline lookup yields CDR1 SGHAT and CDR2 FQNNGV. V gave up 7 bases and J gave up 8 bases, with 18 bases separating them. This CDR3 contains 14 residues.